These 17 T cell receptor beta chains share one sample of origin, sequenced in a study of blood T cell repertoires in COVID-19. The data were produced by immunoSEQ multiplex PCR, yet TCRdb's version contains in-frame clones alone and is incomplete. In the table there are 150,000 to 200,000 clones, approximately 86% of which are singletons. The sequencing sample was made of peripheral blood. The receptors were gathered from a man younger than 35 with acute or convalescent COVID-19.

This clone came up a few times. This rearrangement joins TRBV19 to TRBJ2-1; 12 nucleotides align to TRBD2. CDR1 and CDR2 (germline): LNHDA, SQIVND (reference sequence). J lost 8 bases, V lost 6 bases, and 8 bases had no gene match. This CDR3 has 15 amino acids. Written as DNA, the CDR3 is TGTGCCAGTAGCGTTGGGACTAGCGGGTTCCATGAGCAGTTCTTC. This sequence encodes CASSVGTSGFHEQFF.

The CDR3 DNA follows: TGTGCCAGCAGTTCCGGACAGCTTGAAGATCTAGCCAAAAACATTCAGTACTTC. This translates into CASSSGQLEDLAKNIQYF. The gene calls are TRBV28 and TRBJ2-4; possibly TRBD1 for D (6 bases). CDR1 MDHEN and CDR2 SYDVKM come from the germline V gene. This CDR3 spans 18 amino acids. Trimming stripped 4 bases from V and 0 bases from J, with 19 bases between.

The chain has TRBV5-1 and TRBJ1-2; TRBD1 matches at 7 bases. Per germline, CDR1 SGHRS and CDR2 YFSETQ. V was clipped by 5 bases and J by 4 bases; unmatched bases: 11. The CDR3 contains 15 residues. The DNA for the CDR3 is TGCGCCAGCAGGGCGGGCAGGGGGGCTGGCTATGGCTACACCTTC. Translation: CASRAGRGAGYGYTF.

This clone showed up just once. J is TRBJ1-2 and V is TRBV6-5, with 9 bases fitting TRBD1. The V gene end was trimmed by 5 bases and the J gene end by 6 bases; junction bases not matched to a gene: 7. The germline CDR1 and CDR2 sequences are MNHEY and SVGAGI. The CDR3 runs to 14 residues. This CDR3 reads CASSPDRGVNGYTF. The CDR3, as DNA: TGTGCCAGCAGTCCTGACAGGGGGGTAAATGGCTACACCTTC.

V is TRBV5-1 and J is TRBJ1-2; the match to TRBD1 covers 9 bases. CDR3 length equals 14 residues. Trimming removed 2 bases from V and 7 bases from J; junction bases left unmatched: 6. Germline lookup yields CDR1 SGHRS and CDR2 YFSETQ. CDR3 protein: CASSLQGAFSGYTF. The CDR3, as DNA: TGCGCCAGCAGCTTACAGGGGGCCTTTAGTGGCTACACCTTC.

The chain combines TRBV7-9 with TRBJ2-1, with TRBD1 identical over 9 bases. Germline V gene lookup returns CDR1 SEHNR and CDR2 FQNEAQ (reference sequence). CDR3 size: 15 residues. Losses at the gene ends were 4 bases for V and 7 bases for J; bases not matched to a gene: 8. The CDR3 sequence: CASSSLTGGENEQFF. The CDR3 nucleotides are TGTGCCAGCAGCTCCCTGACAGGGGGTGAGAATGAGCAGTTCTTC.

This clone was counted once. The chain is built from TRBV23-1 and TRBJ1-4, with 7 bases aligning to TRBD1. TRBV23-1 is annotated as an ORF whose role is uncertain. The CDR3 has 15 residues. Trimming removed 0 bases from V and 7 bases from J; junction bases left unmatched: 5. CDR3 nucleotides: TGCGCCAGCAGTCAATCCGGACAGGCTGGTGAAAAACTGTTTTTT. It codes for CASSQSGQAGEKLFF.

The chain uses TRBV14 and TRBJ1-2; a weak D match, TRBD1 (6 bases). Deletions cut 0 bases from V and 5 bases from J, with 13 bases between. The CDR3 length is 15 residues. Germline V gives CDR1 SGHDN, CDR2 FVKESK. DNA of the CDR3: TGTGCCAGCAGCCAAGATGCAGGGGTACGGTATGGCTACACCTTC. Encoded protein: CASSQDAGVRYGYTF.

The rearrangement joins TRBV20-1 to TRBJ2-1, with a possible D match to TRBD2 (6 bases). This CDR3 is built from 15 residues. Germline CDR1 reads DFQATT; CDR2 reads SNEGSKA (reference sequence). Trimming pared 3 bases from V and 2 bases from J, leaving 14 bases between. CDR3 residues: CSASRSGLAYNEQFF. The CDR3 region has the DNA TGCAGTGCTAGTCGATCGGGACTCGCCTACAATGAGCAGTTCTTC.

J is TRBJ1-2 and V is TRBV2; 9 bases match TRBD1. This CDR3 has 12 amino acids. Germline V gives CDR1 SNHLY, CDR2 FYNNEI. The junction had 4 bases not matched to a gene; V was cut back by 6 bases and J by 8 bases. CDR3 coding DNA: TGTGCCAGCAGCTGGGACAGGGAGGGCTACACCTTC. Translated, it gives CASSWDREGYTF.

CDR3 DNA: TGTGCCAGCTCACCACCAAGTGGCAGGGTAAAGGGTGAAGCTTTCTTT. Encoded protein: CASSPPSGRVKGEAFF. J is TRBJ1-1 and V is TRBV18; TRBD1 might be the D (5 bases). V lost 0 bases, J lost 7 bases, and 18 bases lay in between. Germline assignment: CDR1 KGHSH and CDR2 LQKENI. This CDR3 spans 16 amino acids.

The chain couples TRBV2 to TRBJ1-2, with a possible D match to TRBD1 (6 bases). Per germline, CDR1 SNHLY and CDR2 FYNNEI. Trimming took off 6 bases at V and 3 bases at J, with 11 bases between the two ends. CDR3 length: 13 amino acids. In nucleotides, the CDR3 is TGTGCCAGCAGAGGGGACACCGACTATGGCTACACCTTC. This gives the protein CASRGDTDYGYTF.

The rearrangement joins TRBV24-1 to TRBJ2-3; possibly TRBD2 for D (6 bases). From germline, CDR1 is KGHDR and CDR2 SFDVKD. V was trimmed by 9 bases and J by 0 bases, leaving 9 bases between them. The CDR3 consists of 13 residues. CDR3 coding DNA: TGTGCCACCCGGGAGTCTAGCACAGATACGCAGTATTTT. Translated, it gives CATRESSTDTQYF.

J is TRBJ2-2 and V is TRBV6-2 or TRBV6-3; the D is unclear. This CDR3 region has 13 residues. The V end lost 6 bases, the J end lost 7 bases, and 12 bases lay between the germline ends. Germline V gene data show CDR1 as MNHEY and CDR2 as SVGEGT. The DNA of the CDR3 is TGTGCCAGCAGCCCCCCCCGTATCGGGGAGCTGTTTTTT. Protein sequence: CASSPPRIGELFF.

The chain uses TRBV18 and TRBJ2-2; possibly TRBD1 for D (5 bases). V lost 6 bases and J lost 3, with 14 bases in between. The CDR3 loop spans 15 amino acids. Germline V gives CDR1 KGHSH, CDR2 LQKENI. CDR3: CASSWTQTYTGELFF. The CDR3 region has the DNA TGTGCCAGCTCGTGGACACAAACTTACACCGGGGAGCTGTTTTTT.

This chain connects TRBV18 to TRBJ2-7, with 9 bases that match TRBD1. The V segment lost 6 bases and the J segment 2 bases; nucleotides outside the gene matches: 8. Germline V gene data show CDR1 as KGHSH and CDR2 as LQKENI. This CDR3 is 15 amino acids long. The CDR3 loop reads CASSPDRGGPYEQYF. The DNA for the CDR3 is TGTGCCAGCTCGCCTGACAGGGGGGGCCCCTACGAGCAGTACTTC.

The chain uses TRBV5-4 and TRBJ2-1, with 9 bases fitting TRBD2. V dropped 4 bases and J dropped 2; count of bases not matched to a gene: 13. This CDR3 comprises 18 residues. Germline CDR1 reads SGHNT; CDR2 reads YYREEE (reference sequence). For the CDR3, the DNA is TGTGCCAGCAGCCCGGTAGTGTACAGCGGGGGGACCTACAATGAGCAGTTCTTC. Protein product: CASSPVVYSGGTYNEQFF.